This T cell receptor (beta chain) was recorded in a study of control samples from healthy donors and cancer patients. Measured with immunoSEQ multiplex PCR; TCRdb has only the in-frame clones, and not every one. The table includes some 150,000 clones, 93% detected once. Germline assignment: CDR1 SGDLS and CDR2 YYNGEE. The CDR3 length is 14 residues. V was trimmed by 0 bases and J by 7 bases, leaving 11 bases between them. The material sequenced was blood. The clonotype was recovered from a man over 45 in good health. The gene calls are TRBV9 and TRBJ2-1; D unclear. CDR3: CASSVESWGNEQFF. As DNA, the CDR3 is TGTGCCAGCAGCGTAGAATCGTGGGGAAATGAGCAGTTCTTC.